This record looks at one TCR beta chain sequence and its context. Germline CDR1 and CDR2: SNHLY and FYNNEI. This CDR3 has 15 residues. Losses at the gene ends were 3 bases for V and 6 bases for J; bases not matched to a gene: 10. Authors' processing steps: Nucleated cell counts were estimated from reference gene primer amplification. Clones were sequenced by immunoSEQ multiplex PCR, and TCRdb holds only the in-frame ones, with some missing. The V and J calls and the clone size are those of that table, but D and trimming were determined from the DNA. The sample has approximately 300,000 clones, under 90% seen once. The sample belongs to a study of blood T cell repertoires in COVID-19. The study recruited people aged roughly 18 to 100 years across roughly 25 US areas.

The sequenced material came from PBMCs or T cells enriched from blood (not recorded which). The origin of this receptor is a woman between 18 and 29 years old who had recovered from COVID-19. The chain links TRBV2 to TRBJ2-5, with TRBD1 matching over 7 bases. The CDR3 region has the DNA TGTGCCAGCAGTGACCCTACGACAGGGTGGCAGACCCAGTACTTC. Protein sequence: CASSDPTTGWQTQYF.